The clone carrying this T cell receptor (beta chain) has a count of ten or more. No antigen is known for it. Primed by a sample-barcoded 5' primer and a J-beta primer mix, a second PCR proceeded for 7 to 11 cycles. Template switching added a 12-random-nucleotide identifier to every cDNA molecule. TCRdb reprocessed the 5' RACE reads with MiXCR, giving one entry per CDR3 protein. Among roughly 640,000 distinct CDR3 sequences, 25% to 35% were seen once, and the ten largest hold 15% to 19%. The data originate from a study of blood T cells in healthy people across ages. Study-level points and caveats: Diversity of TCR beta per million T cells declined in a roughly linear way with age.

V lost 6 bases to trimming and J lost 7 bases, with 16 bases between them. This CDR3 region has 15 residues. Sequencing was carried out using blood. The J gene is TRBJ1-6, the V gene TRBV12-3 or TRBV12-4; possible D gene TRBD1, 6 bases. This TCR was recovered from a woman aged 80 or over in good health. The CDR3 loop reads CASSTLGTTNSPLHF. CDR3 DNA sequence: TGTGCCAGCAGCACGTTGGGGACAACCAATTCACCCCTCCACTTT.